This entry features one T cell receptor beta chain sequence. Antigen unknown. Assay used: immunoSEQ multiplex PCR; TCRdb lists only in-frame clones, some missing. The top ten hold around 10% of the sample, which has 25,000 to 35,000 clones, over 80% seen once. The sample belongs to a study of blood T cell dynamics during melanoma immunotherapy. The overall study: First-line therapy was either pembrolizumab or nivolumab with ipilimumab for metastatic melanoma. Study-wide results and limits: Clones driving repertoire changes may be melanoma-specific or general immune activation.

Time point: week 3, after first cycle of checkpoint inhibitor. Disease control meant complete response, partial response or stable disease at 12 weeks. This receptor was identified in a human donor with melanoma. Source: blood, taken from a patient treated with checkpoint blockade.

The CDR3 is CASSRGTTDTQYF. For the CDR3, the DNA is TGTGCCAGCAGCCGCGGGACCACAGATACGCAGTATTTT. The chain combines TRBV7-9 with TRBJ2-3, with a tentative D call TRBD2 (6 bases). The V end lost 5 bases, the J end lost 2 bases, and 8 bases lay between the germline ends. Germline CDR1 reads SEHNR; CDR2 reads FQNEAQ (reference sequence). This CDR3 has 13 residues.